This entry lists 12 T cell receptor beta chains sequenced from one sample in a study of cytomegalovirus exposure and HLA in healthy donors. This PCR relied on a set of 60 Vbeta primers and 13 Jbeta primers. TCRdb's table, derived via immunoSEQ multiplex PCR, lists solely in-frame clones and lacks some. This table holds 70,000 to 85,000 clones, roughly 63% found once. The specimen sequenced was PBMCs. Receptors originate from a man aged 25-45 years in good health and CMV-seropositive.

The V call is TRBV5-4, the J call TRBJ1-1, with a weak D call TRBD1 (6 bases). Germline values: CDR1 SGHNT, CDR2 YYREEE (reference sequence). Trimming stripped 4 bases from V and 5 bases from J, with 18 bases between. The CDR3 totals 15 residues. CDR3 in amino acids: CASSQGGGLFTEAFF. CDR3 bases: TGTGCCAGCAGCCAAGGTGGGGGCTTGTTTACTGAAGCTTTCTTT. The full variable domain, rest sourced from reference TRBV5-4 and TRBJ1-1, is ETGVTQSPTHLIKTRGQQVTLRCSSQSGHNTVSWYQQALGQGPQFIFQYYREEENGRGNFPPRFSGLQFPNYSSELNVNALELDDSALYLCASSQGGGLFTEAFFGQGTRLTVV.

The chain recombines TRBV28 with TRBJ1-5; 8 positions match TRBD1. Losses at the gene ends were 5 bases for V and 6 bases for J; bases not matched to a gene: 6. The CDR3 extends over 14 amino acids. Per the germline V gene, CDR1 is MDHEN and CDR2 is SYDVKM. CDR3 coding DNA: TGTGCCAGCAGTCCCGACAGGGGCAGTCAGCCCCAGCATTTT. Translating it yields CASSPDRGSQPQHF.

The chain employs TRBV5-1 and TRBJ2-7; 8 positions match TRBD2. In germline, CDR1 is SGHRS, CDR2 YFSETQ. This CDR3 has 16 amino acids. J was trimmed by 2 bases and V by 0 bases; bases with no gene match: 7. The CDR3 spells CASSLGVAGGTYEQYF. The CDR3 nucleotides read TGCGCCAGCAGCTTGGGGGTTGCGGGGGGAACCTACGAGCAGTACTTC.

This clone was recorded only once. The rearrangement joins TRBV5-6 to TRBJ2-7; D is possibly TRBD1 (6 bases). Per germline, CDR1 SGHDT and CDR2 YYEEEE. The CDR3 is 14 residues long. The ends were cut back, 2 bases at V and 2 bases at J, with 11 bases in the middle. The CDR3 DNA reads as TGTGCCAGCAGCTTCCGAGGGGGTACCTACGAGCAGTACTTC. Translation gives CASSFRGGTYEQYF.

The genes are TRBV6-5 and TRBJ2-2, with TRBD1 as a possible D gene (5 bases). Trimming took off 6 bases at V and 4 bases at J, with 12 bases between the two ends. The CDR3 is 14 residues long. The germline CDR1 and CDR2 sequences are MNHEY and SVGAGI. CDR3 loop: CASSPRVGTGELFF. In DNA, the CDR3 is TGTGCCAGCAGCCCCAGGGTTGGCACCGGGGAGCTGTTTTTT.

This chain uses TRBV29-1 with TRBJ2-5; D possibly corresponds to TRBD1 (6 bases). The CDR3 length is 14 residues. The germline V gene has CDR1 SQVTM and CDR2 ANQGSEA. V was trimmed by 4 bases and J by 6 bases, leaving 18 bases between them. The CDR3 here is CSVVGRRQVKTQYF. The CDR3 bases are TGCAGCGTTGTAGGACGGCGACAGGTGAAGACCCAGTACTTC.

The rearrangement uses TRBV7-9 and TRBJ2-1; the match to TRBD2 covers 8 bases. V trimming: 3 bases; J trimming: 7 bases; junction bases outside the gene matches: 8. The CDR3 extends over 15 amino acids. Looked up from germline, CDR1 is SEHNR and CDR2 is FQNEAQ (reference sequence). CDR3 in DNA: TGTGCCAGCAGCTTGAGAAGCGGGGGACCTAATGAGCAGTTCTTC. This translates into CASSLRSGGPNEQFF.

This clone showed up just a few times. The genes are TRBV27 and TRBJ2-7, with 8 bases aligning to TRBD1. Germline V gene lookup returns CDR1 MNHEY and CDR2 SMNVEV (reference sequence). Unmatched junction bases numbered 10, after V lost 6 bases and J lost 3 bases. The CDR3 is 15 amino acids. The CDR3 DNA sequence: TGTGCCAGCAGCATCAAGACAGGGGCGGACTACGAGCAGTACTTC. Residues: CASSIKTGADYEQYF.

This clone was picked up a small number of times. The chain carries TRBV6-5 and TRBJ2-7; tentatively, D is TRBD1 (6 bases). Trimming shortened V by 2 bases and J by 6 bases, and 14 bases separated the two germline ends. The CDR3 has 14 amino acids. The V gene's germline CDR1 is MNHEY and CDR2 SVGAGI. DNA of the CDR3: TGTGCCAGCAGTTACCCTGCCGTAGGGGGCGAGCAGTACTTC. Its protein is CASSYPAVGGEQYF.

The CDR3 loop reads CASSLVGLAMQTQYF. The CDR3 DNA reads TGTGCCAGCAGCTTAGTAGGACTAGCGATGCAGACCCAGTACTTC. This chain joins TRBV7-2 and TRBJ2-5; 9 nucleotides align to TRBD2. V lost 1 base to trimming and J lost 6 bases; unmatched junction nucleotides: 6. This CDR3 contains 15 residues. Germline V CDR1 and CDR2: SGHTA, FQGNSA.

The V call is TRBV15, the J call TRBJ1-1, with D unresolved. This CDR3 comprises 15 residues. The V end was cut by 1 base, the J end by 3 bases, with 12 bases between. The germline V gene encodes CDR1 LNHNV and CDR2 YYDKDF (reference sequence). The CDR3 reads CATSRGTEGYTEAFF. In DNA form, the CDR3 reads TGTGCCACCAGCAGAGGAACAGAGGGATACACTGAAGCTTTCTTT.

This clone showed up just a few times. The V gene is TRBV10-2, the J gene TRBJ1-1; TRBD1 matches 7 bases. The CDR3 extends over 12 amino acids. V shed 4 bases, J shed 4 bases, and the junction held 0 bases outside the gene matches. CDR1 is WSHSY, CDR2 SAAADI, per germline. The CDR3 is CASSGDSTEAFF. As DNA, the CDR3 is TGCGCCAGCAGTGGGGACAGCACTGAAGCTTTCTTT.